The text below deals with one T cell receptor (beta chain). Some clones are missing from TCRdb's copy, which holds only in-frame ones; the method was immunoSEQ multiplex PCR. Seen here are some 250,000 clones, about 85% observed once, and the top ten hold 7.2%. The V end lost 0 bases, the J end lost 0 bases, and 2 bases lay between the germline ends. The CDR3 loop spans 13 amino acids. Per germline, CDR1 SGHTA and CDR2 FQGNSA. These data are taken from a study of blood T cell repertoires in COVID-19. Study details: Italy, Spain and the United States were the sources of the convalescent and acute COVID-19 samples.

The gene calls are TRBV7-2 and TRBJ1-2; D is ambiguous. Sample: peripheral blood. The receptor was isolated from a man between 60 and 70 years old who had recovered from COVID-19. This CDR3 reads CASSLASNYGYTF. The CDR3 DNA reads TGTGCCAGCAGCTTAGCCTCTAACTATGGCTACACCTTC. Filled out from reference TRBV7-2 and TRBJ1-2, the complete variable domain reads GAGVSQSPSNKVTEKGKDVELRCDPISGHTALYWYRQSLGQGLEFLIYFQGNSAPDKSGLPSDRFSAERTGGSVSTLTIQRTQQEDSAVYLCASSLASNYGYTFGSGTRLTVV.